The T cell receptor beta chain described here comes from a study of identical twins. TCRdb fed the 5' RACE reads into MiXCR, producing one record per CDR3 protein. Among about 220,000 distinct CDR3 sequences, 7.5% were seen once, and the ten largest hold about 5.8%. CDR3 length: 14 amino acids. The germline V and J ends were trimmed by 5 bases and 8 bases, with 15 bases remaining between them. Study-wide results and limits: Insertions ran lower in abundant cord blood beta clonotypes, though not in memory repertoires. It was possible that invariant MAIT and iNKT cells partly confounded the zero-insertion analyses.

About this clonotype itself: What it binds is unknown.

Separately, the same data were catalogued under a study of yellow fever vaccine responses in identical twins.

Sequenced sample: CD8+ T cells sorted from blood. The chain uses TRBV12-3 or TRBV12-4 and TRBJ1-4; D unresolved. The sequence came from a woman younger than 30 in good health. The CDR3 region has the DNA TGTGCCAGCAGTCATAAGGGAGGTGGCGAAAAACTGTTTTTT. It is translated as CASSHKGGGEKLFF.